This T cell receptor (beta chain) was observed in a study of CD8 T cells in Susac syndrome. This CDR3 has 13 residues. V was pared by 5 bases and J by 0 bases, with 8 bases between. Germline V CDR1 and CDR2: DFQATT, SNEGSKA (reference sequence). RNA was extracted with the RNeasy kit, and a quantity of roughly 0.45 to 1 ug was reverse transcribed using random hexamers. Across 54 Vbeta and 13 Jbeta, immunoSEQ multiplex PCR amplified TCR beta CDR3. TCRdb reprocessed the immunoSEQ multiplex PCR reads via MiXCR and lists one record per CDR3 protein. Of around 280,000 distinct CDR3 sequences listed, 90% to 95% were seen once; the top ten hold 0.065%.

The chain joins TRBV20-1 to TRBJ2-1, with D unclear. The sequence was collected from a human donor with multiple sclerosis. The source material was CD4+ T cells from PBMCs. CDR3 nucleotides: TGCAGTGCTGCCTCGATCTCCTACAATGAGCAGTTCTTC. As protein: CSAASISYNEQFF.